Listed below are T cell receptor beta chains from one sample, sequenced in a study of cytomegalovirus exposure and HLA in healthy donors. Data came from immunoSEQ multiplex PCR; TCRdb stores just in-frame clones and leaves some out. The sample contains roughly 68,000 clones, more than 95% of which appear only once. The sequenced material came from PBMCs. These receptor sequences come from a man aged 18 to 35 in good health and CMV-seronegative. Both conserved end residues are part of each CDR3. The D gene is left open where the match is weak. Clone size is given for some rows only: seen once, a few or many times, or a class if the clone is expanded.

length | D | size | J | V | CDR3 | DNA
14 | TRBD1 | - | TRBJ1-2 | TRBV27 | CASSLDRGRNGYTF | TGTGCCAGCAGTTTAGACAGGGGGCGGAATGGCTACACCTTC
12 | - | - | TRBJ2-1 | TRBV25-1 | CASSFGENEQFF | TGTGCCAGCAGTTTCGGGGAGAATGAGCAGTTCTTC
13 | - | - | TRBJ1-2 | TRBV7-2 | CASSPGINYGYTF | TGTGCCAGCAGCCCCGGGATTAACTATGGCTACACCTTC
16 | TRBD1 | - | TRBJ1-1 | TRBV19 | CASSTSRTGWLTEAFF | TGTGCCAGTAGTACCTCTCGGACAGGGTGGCTGACTGAAGCTTTCTTT
17 | - | once | TRBJ2-1 | TRBV4-1 | CASSQSRRLGVYNEQFF | TGCGCCAGCAGCCAAAGTCGCCGACTAGGGGTCTACAATGAGCAGTTCTTC
13 | TRBD2 | - | TRBJ2-7 | TRBV27 | CASSGTSGIMQYF | TGTGCCAGCAGCGGGACTAGCGGGATAATGCAGTACTTC
14 | - | - | TRBJ1-2 | TRBV9 | CASSVEQGNYGYTF | TGTGCCAGCAGCGTGGAACAGGGTAACTATGGCTACACCTTC
16 | TRBD2 | - | TRBJ2-2 | TRBV11-3 | CASSLGGLAYTGELFF | TGTGCCAGCAGCTTAGGGGGACTAGCCTACACCGGGGAGCTGTTTTTT
13 | - | - | TRBJ1-1 | TRBV7-3 | CASSVQLNTEAFF | TGTGCCAGCAGCGTACAGCTTAACACTGAAGCTTTCTTT
12 | - | - | TRBJ1-1 | TRBV29-1 | CSVETEDPEAFF | TGCAGCGTTGAGACGGAGGATCCTGAAGCTTTCTTT
13 | - | - | TRBJ2-1 | TRBV11-2 | CASSLGQGREQFF | TGTGCCAGCAGCTTAGGGCAGGGAAGGGAGCAGTTCTTC
14 | TRBD1 | - | TRBJ1-5 | TRBV6-1 | CASRDSGSNQPQHF | TGTGCCAGCCGGGACAGCGGGAGCAATCAGCCCCAGCATTTT
18 | TRBD2 | - | TRBJ2-4 | TRBV11-2 | CASSPAGSPIPAKDIQYF | TGTGCCAGCAGCCCAGCGGGATCCCCCATTCCAGCGAAGGACATTCAGTACTTC
17 | TRBD2 | - | TRBJ2-2 | TRBV29-1 | CSAGPNRLAGGTGELFF | TGCAGCGCGGGACCCAATCGACTAGCGGGAGGCACCGGGGAGCTGTTTTTT
14 | TRBD1 | - | TRBJ2-7 | TRBV30 | CAWETGTGVYEQYF | TGTGCCTGGGAGACCGGGACAGGGGTCTACGAGCAGTACTTC
13 | - | - | TRBJ1-1 | TRBV9 | CASSSARGTEAFF | TGTGCCAGCAGCTCCGCGAGGGGGACTGAAGCTTTCTTT
15 | - | - | TRBJ1-4 | TRBV15 | CATSRAGVTNEKLFF | TGTGCCACCAGCAGAGCCGGGGTAACTAATGAAAAACTGTTTTTT
11 | - | - | TRBJ2-7 | TRBV19 | CASSRGSEQYF | TGTGCCAGTTCGAGAGGGAGCGAGCAGTACTTC
15 | - | once | TRBJ1-2 | TRBV9 | CASSARIGQNYGYTF | TGTGCCAGCAGCGCAAGAATCGGACAGAACTATGGCTACACCTTC
14 | - | - | TRBJ1-2 | TRBV7-9 | CASSPEYSDYGYTF | TGTGCCAGCAGCCCGGAGTATTCTGACTATGGCTACACCTTC
13 | TRBD1 | - | TRBJ1-2 | TRBV2 | CASRQGGGYGYTF | TGTGCCAGCAGACAAGGGGGCGGCTATGGCTACACCTTC
15 | TRBD1 | - | TRBJ1-5 | TRBV18 | CASSPAGTGDQPQHF | TGTGCCAGCTCACCAGCCGGGACAGGAGATCAGCCCCAGCATTTT
16 | TRBD1 | once | TRBJ2-1 | TRBV4-1 | CASSHPPGGRRDEQFF | TGCGCCAGCAGCCATCCCCCAGGGGGCCGTAGGGATGAGCAGTTCTTC
17 | TRBD1 | - | TRBJ2-1 | TRBV28 | CASSSRDRGLSYNEQFF | TGTGCCAGCAGTTCTCGGGACAGGGGATTATCCTACAATGAGCAGTTCTTC
14 | - | - | TRBJ2-5 | TRBV9 | CASSVEKGPETQYF | TGTGCCAGCAGCGTAGAGAAGGGGCCGGAGACCCAGTACTTC
16 | TRBD2 | - | TRBJ2-1 | TRBV14 | CASSPTGTSGSNEQFF | TGTGCCAGCAGCCCAACCGGGACTAGCGGATCAAATGAGCAGTTCTTC
17 | - | - | TRBJ1-5 | TRBV27 | CASSPKSGVESNQPQHF | TGTGCCAGCAGTCCCAAGTCCGGGGTCGAAAGCAATCAGCCCCAGCATTTT
14 | TRBD1 | - | TRBJ1-2 | TRBV7-9 | CASSLGTENYGYTF | TGTGCCAGCAGCCTCGGGACAGAAAACTATGGCTACACCTTC
16 | TRBD1 | - | TRBJ1-6 | TRBV11-2 | CASSLEPGGNNSPLHF | TGTGCCAGCAGCTTAGAGCCAGGGGGGAATAATTCACCCCTCCACTTT
15 | TRBD1 | - | TRBJ1-1 | TRBV18 | CASSPRTGVVTEAFF | TGTGCCAGCTCACCCCGCACAGGGGTTGTCACTGAAGCTTTCTTT
16 | TRBD1 | - | TRBJ1-2 | TRBV5-3 | CARSLTGGNSNYGYTF | TGTGCCAGAAGCTTAACAGGGGGAAACTCAAACTATGGCTACACCTTC
14 | - | once | TRBJ1-3 | TRBV30 | CAWIGAGTGNTIYF | TGTGCCTGGATTGGGGCAGGGACTGGAAACACCATATATTTT
13 | - | - | TRBJ1-1 | TRBV13 | CASSLGLGAEAFF | TGTGCCAGCAGCTTAGGCCTGGGCGCTGAAGCTTTCTTT
17 | - | few | TRBJ1-1 | TRBV4-2 | CASSQRGSTIMNTEAFF | TGTGCCAGCAGCCAACGAGGGTCGACCATTATGAACACTGAAGCTTTCTTT
16 | TRBD2 | - | TRBJ2-3 | TRBV7-8 | CASSIGLAGGADTQYF | TGTGCCAGCAGCATAGGACTAGCGGGAGGAGCAGATACGCAGTATTTT
15 | - | - | TRBJ1-1 | TRBV6-5 | CASSYGAGVYTEAFF | TGTGCCAGCAGTTACGGGGCAGGGGTCTACACTGAAGCTTTCTTT